Included here is one T cell receptor beta chain sequence, with context. The study drew participants aged roughly 18 to 95 years from 20 to 30 US areas. Participant reports of clinical history set cohort assignment. The sample is drawn from a study of blood T cell repertoires in COVID-19. About the study: The United States, Italy and Spain provided the acute and convalescent COVID-19 samples.

The table came from immunoSEQ multiplex PCR; TCRdb's copy has only in-frame clones and leaves some out. This table holds 350,000 to 550,000 clones, around 89% found once. Sequencing input: PBMCs or T cells enriched from blood (not recorded which). This sequence originates from a man younger than 45 who had recovered from COVID-19.

CDR3 sequence (DNA): TGTGCCAGCAGCTTAGGGTCCGCGAAAAATGAGCAGTTCTTC. Protein sequence: CASSLGSAKNEQFF. V is TRBV11-3 and J is TRBJ2-1, with unresolved D. V lost 1 base and J lost 7, with 11 bases in between. The CDR3 sequence is 14 residues long. Germline V gene data show CDR1 as SGHNT and CDR2 as YENEEA.